This T cell receptor (beta chain) was found in a study of T cell responses to AZD1222 COVID-19 vaccine. Overall study results and limits: Donors were mostly white British, more females; clonal diversity possibly underestimated.

Sequenced by immunoSEQ multiplex PCR; TCRdb stores in-frame clones only, minus some. The sample shows around 160,000 clones, around nine tenths of them seen only once. To note about this clone: Its target is not known.

Unmatched junction bases numbered 8, after V lost 3 bases and J lost 9 bases. Per germline, CDR1 MNHEY and CDR2 SVGAGI. CDR3 length equals 14 residues. The receptor was isolated from an adult in good health. The chain joins TRBV6-5 to TRBJ2-1; 7 nucleotides line up with TRBD2. Sequences were derived from peripheral blood, sampled on day 0 of AZD1222 vaccination. This CDR3 is CASSYGGRAFEQFF. The DNA for the CDR3 is TGTGCCAGCAGTTATGGTGGGAGGGCCTTTGAGCAGTTCTTC.